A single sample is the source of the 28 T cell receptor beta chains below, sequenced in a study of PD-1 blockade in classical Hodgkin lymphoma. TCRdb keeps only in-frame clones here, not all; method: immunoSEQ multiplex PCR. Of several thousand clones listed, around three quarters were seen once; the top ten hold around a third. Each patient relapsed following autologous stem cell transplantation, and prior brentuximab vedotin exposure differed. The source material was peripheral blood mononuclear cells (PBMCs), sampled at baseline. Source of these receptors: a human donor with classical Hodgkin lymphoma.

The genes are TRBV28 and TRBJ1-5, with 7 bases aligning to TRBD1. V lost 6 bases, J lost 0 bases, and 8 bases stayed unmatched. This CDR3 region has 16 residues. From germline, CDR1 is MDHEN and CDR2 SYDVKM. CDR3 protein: CASRLGTAYSNQPQHF. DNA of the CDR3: TGTGCCAGCAGATTAGGGACAGCTTATAGCAATCAGCCCCAGCATTTT.

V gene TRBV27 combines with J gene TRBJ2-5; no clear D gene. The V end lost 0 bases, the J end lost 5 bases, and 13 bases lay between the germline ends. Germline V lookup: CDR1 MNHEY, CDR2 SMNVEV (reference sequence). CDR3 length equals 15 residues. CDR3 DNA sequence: TGTGCCAGCAGTTTATCGGTCCTTCCTTGGGAGACCCAGTACTTC. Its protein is CASSLSVLPWETQYF.

The CDR3 sequence is CAIRPLDGFQNTGELFF. CDR3 sequence (DNA): TGTGCCATCAGACCCCTGGACGGATTCCAGAACACCGGGGAGCTGTTTTTT. The chain employs TRBV10-3 and TRBJ2-2; D is uncertain. This CDR3 is 17 amino acids long. V was cut by 6 bases and J by 1 base, with 18 bases left in between. Germline CDR1 ENHRY, CDR2 SYGVKD.

DNA for the CDR3: TGCAGCGGGGGACAGTCTCTAGGAGGGAACACCGGGGAGCTGTTTTTT. Translation gives CSGGQSLGGNTGELFF. The chain combines TRBV29-1 with TRBJ2-2; TRBD1 matches 7 bases. The CDR3 is 16 residues long. Germline V gene sequence: CDR1 SQVTM, CDR2 ANQGSEA. The ends lost 7 bases at V and 1 base at J; junction bases unmatched: 12.

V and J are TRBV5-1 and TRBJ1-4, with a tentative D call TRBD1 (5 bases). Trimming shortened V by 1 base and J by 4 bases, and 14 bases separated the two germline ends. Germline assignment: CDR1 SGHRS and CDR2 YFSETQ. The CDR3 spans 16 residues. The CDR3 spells CASSLPSGTDNEKLFF. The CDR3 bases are TGCGCCAGCAGCTTGCCTTCCGGGACGGATAATGAAAAACTGTTTTTT. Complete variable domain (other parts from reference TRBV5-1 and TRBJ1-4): KAGVTQTPRYLIKTRGQQVTLSCSPISGHRSVSWYQQTPGQGLQFLFEYFSETQRNKGNFPGRFSGRQFSNSRSEMNVSTLELGDSALYLCASSLPSGTDNEKLFFGSGTQLSVL.

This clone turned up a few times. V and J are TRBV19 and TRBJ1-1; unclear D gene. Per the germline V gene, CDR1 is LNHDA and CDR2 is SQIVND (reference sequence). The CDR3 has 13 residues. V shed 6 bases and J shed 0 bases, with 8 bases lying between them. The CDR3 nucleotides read TGTGCCAGTAGCAATCATATGAACACTGAAGCTTTCTTT. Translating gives CASSNHMNTEAFF.

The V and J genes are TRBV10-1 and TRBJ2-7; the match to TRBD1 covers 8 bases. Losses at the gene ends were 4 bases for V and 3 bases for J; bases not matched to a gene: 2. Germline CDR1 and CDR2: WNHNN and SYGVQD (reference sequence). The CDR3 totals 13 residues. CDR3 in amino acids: CASSGQGLYEQYF. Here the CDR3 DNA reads TGCGCCAGCAGTGGACAGGGGCTCTACGAGCAGTACTTC.

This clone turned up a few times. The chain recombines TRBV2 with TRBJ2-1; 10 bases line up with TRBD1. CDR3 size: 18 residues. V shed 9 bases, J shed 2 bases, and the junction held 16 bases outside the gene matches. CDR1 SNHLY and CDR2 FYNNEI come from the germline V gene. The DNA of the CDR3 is TGTGCCAGTAAGTCCCGGGACAGGGGCCCGCGGACCTACAATGAGCAGTTCTTC. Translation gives CASKSRDRGPRTYNEQFF.

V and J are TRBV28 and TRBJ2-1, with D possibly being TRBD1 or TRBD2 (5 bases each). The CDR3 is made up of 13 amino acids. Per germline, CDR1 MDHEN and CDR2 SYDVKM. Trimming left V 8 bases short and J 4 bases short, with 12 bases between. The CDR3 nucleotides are TGTGCCAGCCGACGGGACGCGTACAATGAGCAGTTCTTC. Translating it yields CASRRDAYNEQFF.

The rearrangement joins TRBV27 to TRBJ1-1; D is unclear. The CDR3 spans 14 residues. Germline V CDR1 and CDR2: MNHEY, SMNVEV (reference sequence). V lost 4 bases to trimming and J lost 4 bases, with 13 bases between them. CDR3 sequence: CASSSGGMGTEAFF. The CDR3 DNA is TGTGCCAGCAGTTCAGGAGGGATGGGCACTGAAGCTTTCTTT.

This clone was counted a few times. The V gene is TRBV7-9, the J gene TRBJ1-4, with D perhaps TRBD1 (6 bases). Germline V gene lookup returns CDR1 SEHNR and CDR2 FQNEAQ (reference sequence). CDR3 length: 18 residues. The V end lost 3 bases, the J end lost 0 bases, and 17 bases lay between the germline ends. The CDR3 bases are TGTGCCAGCAGCTTCGGGAGGGGGGATATTGCAACTAATGAAAAACTGTTTTTT. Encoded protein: CASSFGRGDIATNEKLFF.

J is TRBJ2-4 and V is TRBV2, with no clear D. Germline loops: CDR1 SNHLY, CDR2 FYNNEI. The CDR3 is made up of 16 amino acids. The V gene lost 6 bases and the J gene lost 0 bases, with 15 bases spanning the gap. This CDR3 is CASRVSGSLAKNIQYF. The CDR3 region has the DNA TGTGCCAGCAGGGTTTCCGGGTCACTAGCCAAAAACATTCAGTACTTC.

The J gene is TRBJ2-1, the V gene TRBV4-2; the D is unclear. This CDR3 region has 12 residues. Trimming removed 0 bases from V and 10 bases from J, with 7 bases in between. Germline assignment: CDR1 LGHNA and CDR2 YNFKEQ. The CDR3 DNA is TGTGCCAGCAGCCAAGAGTATGAAGAGCAGTTCTTC. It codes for CASSQEYEEQFF.

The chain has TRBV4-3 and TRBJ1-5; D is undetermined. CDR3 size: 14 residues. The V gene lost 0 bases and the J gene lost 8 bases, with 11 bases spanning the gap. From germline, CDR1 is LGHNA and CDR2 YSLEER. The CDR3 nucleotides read TGCGCCAGCAGCCAAGACAGAGGGCCCGAGCCCCAGCATTTT. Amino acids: CASSQDRGPEPQHF.

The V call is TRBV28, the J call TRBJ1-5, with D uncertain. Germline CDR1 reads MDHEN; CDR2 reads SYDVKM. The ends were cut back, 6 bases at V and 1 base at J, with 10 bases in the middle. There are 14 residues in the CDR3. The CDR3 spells CASRLGGSNQPQHF. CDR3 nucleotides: TGTGCCAGCAGGCTAGGAGGGAGCAATCAGCCCCAGCATTTT. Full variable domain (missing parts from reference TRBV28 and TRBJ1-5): DVKVTQSSRYLVKRTGEKVFLECVQDMDHENMFWYRQDPGLGLRLIYFSYDVKMKEKGDIPEGYSVSREKKERFSLILESASTNQTSMYLCASRLGGSNQPQHFGDGTRLSIL.

In nucleotides, the CDR3 is TGTGCCAGCAGTTTATTCGGCGAGGGCAATCAGCCCCAGCATTTT. It codes for CASSLFGEGNQPQHF. The V and J genes are TRBV27 and TRBJ1-5; D ambiguous. This CDR3 contains 15 residues. Deletions cut 1 base from V and 2 bases from J, with 9 bases between. CDR1 MNHEY and CDR2 SMNVEV come from the germline V gene (reference sequence).

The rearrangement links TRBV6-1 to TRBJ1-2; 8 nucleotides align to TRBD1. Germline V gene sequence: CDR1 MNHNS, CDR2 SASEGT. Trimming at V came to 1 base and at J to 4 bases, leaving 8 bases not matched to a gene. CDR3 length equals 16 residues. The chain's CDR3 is CASSEGTGSGLYGYTF. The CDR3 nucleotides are TGTGCCAGCAGTGAAGGGACAGGGAGCGGACTCTATGGCTACACCTTC.

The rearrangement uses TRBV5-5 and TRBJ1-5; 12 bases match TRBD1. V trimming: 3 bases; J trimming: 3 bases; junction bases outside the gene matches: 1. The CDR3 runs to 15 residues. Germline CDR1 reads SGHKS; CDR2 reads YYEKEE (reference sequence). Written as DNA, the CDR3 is TGTGCCAGCAGCTGGGGACAGGGGGCCAATCAGCCCCAGCATTTT. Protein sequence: CASSWGQGANQPQHF.

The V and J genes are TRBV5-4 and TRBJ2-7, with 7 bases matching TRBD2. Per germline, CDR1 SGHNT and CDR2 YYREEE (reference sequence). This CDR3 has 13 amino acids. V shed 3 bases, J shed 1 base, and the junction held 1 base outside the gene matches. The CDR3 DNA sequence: TGTGCCAGCAGCTGGGGGGGTTCCTACGAGCAGTACTTC. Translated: CASSWGGSYEQYF.

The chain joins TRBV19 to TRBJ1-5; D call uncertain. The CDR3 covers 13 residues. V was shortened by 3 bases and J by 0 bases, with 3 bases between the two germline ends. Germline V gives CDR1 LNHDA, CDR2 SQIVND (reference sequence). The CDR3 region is CASSISSNQPQHF. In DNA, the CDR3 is TGTGCCAGTAGTATCAGTAGCAATCAGCCCCAGCATTTT. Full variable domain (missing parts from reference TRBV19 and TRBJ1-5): DGGITQSPKYLFRKEGQNVTLSCEQNLNHDAMYWYRQDPGQGLRLIYYSQIVNDFQKGDIAEGYSVSREKKESFPLTVTSAQKNPTAFYLCASSISSNQPQHFGDGTRLSIL.

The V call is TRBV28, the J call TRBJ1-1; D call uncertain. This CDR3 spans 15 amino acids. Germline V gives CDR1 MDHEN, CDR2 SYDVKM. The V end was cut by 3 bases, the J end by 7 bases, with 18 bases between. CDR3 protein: CASSFLFGQLNEAFF. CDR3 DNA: TGTGCCAGCAGTTTTCTATTCGGTCAGCTCAATGAAGCTTTCTTT.

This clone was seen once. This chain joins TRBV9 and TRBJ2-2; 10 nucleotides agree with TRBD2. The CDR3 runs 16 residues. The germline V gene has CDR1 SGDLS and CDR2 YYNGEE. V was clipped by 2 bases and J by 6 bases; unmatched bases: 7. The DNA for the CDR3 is TGTGCCAGCAGCGTTAAGAGCGGGGGGGCCCCCGGGGAGCTGTTTTTT. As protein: CASSVKSGGAPGELFF.

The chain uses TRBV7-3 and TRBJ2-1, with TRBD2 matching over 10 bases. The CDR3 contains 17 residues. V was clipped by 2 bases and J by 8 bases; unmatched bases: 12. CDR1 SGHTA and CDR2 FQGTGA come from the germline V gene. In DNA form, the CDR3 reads TGTGCCAGCAGCTTAGGTTGGCTAGCGGGAGACTTGGATGAGCAGTTCTTC. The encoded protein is CASSLGWLAGDLDEQFF.

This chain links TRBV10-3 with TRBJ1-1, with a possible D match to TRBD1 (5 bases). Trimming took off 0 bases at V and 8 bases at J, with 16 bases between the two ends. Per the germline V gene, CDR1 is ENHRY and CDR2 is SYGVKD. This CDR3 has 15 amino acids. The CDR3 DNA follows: TGTGCCATCAGTGAGTCGCCGGCAGGGAAAGGGGAAGCTTTCTTT. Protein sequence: CAISESPAGKGEAFF.

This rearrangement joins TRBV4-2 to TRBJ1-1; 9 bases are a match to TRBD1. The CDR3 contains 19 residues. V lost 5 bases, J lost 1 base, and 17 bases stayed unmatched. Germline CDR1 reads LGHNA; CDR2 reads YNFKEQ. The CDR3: CASSSPPRPGQGTNTEAFF. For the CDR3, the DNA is TGTGCCAGCAGCTCCCCCCCTCGCCCGGGACAGGGTACGAACACTGAAGCTTTCTTT.

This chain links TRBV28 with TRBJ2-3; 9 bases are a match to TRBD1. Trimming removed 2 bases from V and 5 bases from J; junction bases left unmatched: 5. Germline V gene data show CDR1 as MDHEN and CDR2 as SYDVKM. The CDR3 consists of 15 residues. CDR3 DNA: TGTGCCAGCAGTTTAACCGGGACAGGGAAAGATACGCAGTATTTT. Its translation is CASSLTGTGKDTQYF.

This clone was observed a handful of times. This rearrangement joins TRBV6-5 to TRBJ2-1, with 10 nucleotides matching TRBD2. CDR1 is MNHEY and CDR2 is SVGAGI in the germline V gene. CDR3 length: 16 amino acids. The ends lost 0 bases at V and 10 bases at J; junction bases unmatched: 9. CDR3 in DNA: TGTGCCAGCAGTTACTCTGGGCTAGCGGGAGCCCAGGAGCAGTTCTTC. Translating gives CASSYSGLAGAQEQFF.

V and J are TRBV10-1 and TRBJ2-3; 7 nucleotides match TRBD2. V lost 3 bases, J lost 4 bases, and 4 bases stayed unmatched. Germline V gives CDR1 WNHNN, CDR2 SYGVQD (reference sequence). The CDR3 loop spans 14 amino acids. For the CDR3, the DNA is TGCGCCAGCAGTGACGGCGGGAGTGCAGATACGCAGTATTTT. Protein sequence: CASSDGGSADTQYF.